This TCR beta chain was observed in a study of shared clonotypes between healthy human individuals (dated by TCRdb to 2018 to 2020). A note on the overall study: The cohort included a few men and a couple of women between 18 and 49 years of age. Different laboratories and diverse techniques were used to prepare libraries and sequence TCR repertoires, to increase sequencing depth and limit assay-specific biases. Between about 0.94 and 8.9 billion PBMCs per donor were obtained by leukapheresis. To estimate repertoire size and how much clonotype sharing occurs between individuals, the study deeply sequenced the blood TCR repertoires of about five healthy adults. For each donor, CD4 naive and CD4 memory were each run on three plates, CD8 naive on two plates, and CD8 memory on one plate. Results the study describes overall, beyond this receptor: Compared with non-shared clonotypes, the clonotypes found in all four sorted-subset donors had higher generation probabilities. Larger estimated clonotype richness was generally found for naive subsets than for memory subsets. Sampling was restricted to blood, and TCR repertoires in tissues likely differ from the TCR repertoires found in blood. Sharing across a handful of donors was observed for around 5% of naive CD4, about 4% of naive CD8, 2% to 2.5% of memory CD4, and about 0.4% of memory CD8 clonotypes. Pairwise subsampling indicated that sequencing depth was expected to affect the degree of clonotype sharing among donors. The small number of donors limited the genetic and exposure-history diversity represented. Incomplete sequencing was indicated by rarefaction of sorted-subset datasets, despite the large sequencing depth.

Using the deep immunoSEQ assay, TCR CDR3 regions were amplified from genomic DNA by multiplex PCR. Extracted genomic DNA from each cell subset was distributed evenly across all wells of several immunoSEQ 96-well plates, and each plate was treated as a replicate. Each replicate PCR for sorted subsets received around 200 ng genomic DNA, equal to tens of thousands of T cell genomes. Purified libraries were quantified with a Qubit 3.0 fluorometer, sized on a Bioanalyzer 2100, and re-quantified with the KAPA Library Quantification kit. Every immunoSEQ 96-well plate was sequenced on a separate single-read 150-cycle Illumina NextSeq 550 flow cell. The source study handled its data this way. Because the immunoSEQ output included only junctional sequences and no quality scores, the filtering could not be the same as the filtering used for full-length reads. To assign V/J genes and CDR3, sequences were annotated against IMGT germline references using PyIR, a Python wrapper for IgBLAST v1.9. Reads with weak V/J assignments (E-value above 1e-6), missing CDR3, stop codons, out-of-frame junctions, or ambiguous translated residues were removed. V3J clonotypes were defined as sequences sharing an identical inferred V gene, J gene, and CDR3 amino acid sequence. Percentage overlap between repertoires was calculated by dividing the number of shared unique clonotypes by the size of the smaller repertoire. Repertoire richness was assessed with RTK rarefaction, the Chao1 estimator, and Recon v2.1 estimates of unobserved clonotypes. For all TCRbeta clonotypes obtained by the gDNA method from a handful of donors, generation probabilities were computed with OLGA. TCRdb provides this immuneACCESS table in a form limited to in-frame rearrangements. Some clones are lacking; in checked studies, under half of them reflect an unresolved V gene, and why the rest are absent is not known. That table gives V, J and clone size, and the DNA gave D and trimming. The table for this sample lists a few hundred thousand clones; around 90% of them were counted only once. The ten top clones hold 16% of the sample.

About this clone itself: Its antigen target is currently unknown. The sample holds no much larger clone one base away, and base qualities are not on file.

Healthy HIV-negative adults with no recently reported acute infections or vaccinations were included as donors. Every donor was a Caucasian adult living in Nashville, Tennessee, USA. CD8 memory samples consisted of magnetically selected CD45RO+ cells combined with CCR7-negative CD45RA+ effector memory (TemRA) cells. After blood collection by leukapheresis, PBMCs were isolated using Ficoll-Histopaque density gradient centrifugation and then cryopreserved in the vapor phase of liquid nitrogen. Analytical flow cytometry was used to check the purity and quantity of every magnetically sorted T cell population. Each sorted fraction had its genomic DNA isolated and then quantified by UV absorbance on a Nanodrop 2000c. The sample was memory CD8+ T cells sorted from blood. In light of the paper, this sample's cell subset or site label describes: CD45RO+ cells pooled with CCR7-negative TemRA cells. The source is a man in his late teens or twenties in good health.

This receptor has the CDR3 CASSYGPSGELFF. The bases read TGTGCCAGCAGTTACGGGCCCTCCGGGGAGCTGTTTTTT. The rearranged segments are TRBV6-5 and TRBJ2-2; no confident D gene assignment can be made. Taken from cysteine to phenylalanine, the CDR3 has 13 residues. The DNA shown is the 39-base CDR3, in frame from base 1. V was cut back by 2 bases and J by 6 bases, leaving a gap of 7 bases between them. The germline V gene provides CDR1 MNHEY and CDR2 SVGAGI.